This T cell receptor (beta chain) was sequenced for a study of OX40 agonist ivuxolimab in advanced cancers. Study information: Patients received ivuxolimab, an intravenous treatment, every 2 weeks at 0.01 to 10 mg/kg. Study results and caveats: Both blood CD4+ and CD8+ T cells showed clonal growth by week 6 at 0.1 to 3.0 mg/kg.

Of note for this clone: Its matching antigen is unknown.

Using immunoSEQ multiplex PCR, the repertoire was profiled, and TCRdb retains in-frame clones only, with some absent. The table shows some 77,000 clones, with around 87% occurring only once. Trimming took 3 bases from V and 0 from J; bases not matched to a gene: 10. The CDR3 covers 17 residues. Germline loops: CDR1 GTSNPN, CDR2 SVGIG (reference sequence). The sequenced sample was CD4+ or CD8+ T cells sorted from blood, obtained in a trial of the OX40 agonist ivuxolimab. The sequence was obtained from an adult with an advanced solid tumor such as melanoma, head and neck, liver or kidney cancer. The chain couples TRBV30 to TRBJ2-2, with 7 bases fitting TRBD2. The DNA for the CDR3 is TGTGCCTGGAGGTTCCTCTCTGGGGGGGCGAACACCGGGGAGCTGTTTTTT. It specifies CAWRFLSGGANTGELFF.